The 2 T cell receptor beta chains below come from one sample, sequenced in a study of OX40 agonist ivuxolimab in advanced cancers. The table came from immunoSEQ multiplex PCR; TCRdb's copy has only in-frame clones and leaves some out. The sample consists of tens of thousands of clones, under 95% of them appearing once. Specimen: CD4+ or CD8+ T cells sorted from blood, collected in a trial of the OX40 agonist ivuxolimab. These receptors came from an adult with an advanced solid tumor such as melanoma, head and neck, liver or kidney cancer.

The rearrangement joins TRBV6-1 to TRBJ1-4, with D unresolved. This CDR3 comprises 13 residues. CDR1 and CDR2 (germline): MNHNS, SASEGT. V was pared by 8 bases and J by 6 bases, with 13 bases between. CDR3 protein: CASSPGRDEKLFF. Here the CDR3 DNA reads TGTGCCAGCTCCCCAGGCCGGGATGAAAAACTGTTTTTT.

J is TRBJ1-2 and V is TRBV19; D remains unclear. From germline, CDR1 is LNHDA and CDR2 SQIVND (reference sequence). V was pared by 7 bases and J by 5 bases, with 17 bases between. The CDR3 contains 14 residues. The CDR3 here is CASTPGRESYGYTF. The CDR3 DNA reads as TGTGCCAGTACCCCTGGACGGGAATCGTATGGCTACACCTTC.